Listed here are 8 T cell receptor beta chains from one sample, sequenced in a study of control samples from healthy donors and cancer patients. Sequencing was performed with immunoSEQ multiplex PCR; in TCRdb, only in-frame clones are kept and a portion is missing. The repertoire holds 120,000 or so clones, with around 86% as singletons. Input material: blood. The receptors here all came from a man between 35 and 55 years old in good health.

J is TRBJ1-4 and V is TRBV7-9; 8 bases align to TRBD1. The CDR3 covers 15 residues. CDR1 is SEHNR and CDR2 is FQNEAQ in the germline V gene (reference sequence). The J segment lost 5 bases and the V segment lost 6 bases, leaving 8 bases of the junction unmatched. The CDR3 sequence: CASSRTGGVNEKLFF. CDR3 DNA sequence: TGTGCCAGCAGTCGTACAGGGGGGGTAAATGAAAAACTGTTTTTT.

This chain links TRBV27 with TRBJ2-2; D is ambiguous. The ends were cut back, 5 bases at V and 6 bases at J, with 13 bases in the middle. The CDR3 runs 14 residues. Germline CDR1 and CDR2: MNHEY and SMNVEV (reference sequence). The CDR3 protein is CASSSLREAGELFF. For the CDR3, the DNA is TGTGCCAGCAGTAGCCTCCGCGAGGCCGGGGAGCTGTTTTTT.

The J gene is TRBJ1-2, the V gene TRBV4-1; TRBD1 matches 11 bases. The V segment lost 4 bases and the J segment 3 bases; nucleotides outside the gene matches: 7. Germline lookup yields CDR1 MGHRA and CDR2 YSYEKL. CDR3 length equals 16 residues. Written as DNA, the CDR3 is TGCGCCAGCAGCCCGAGCGGACAGGGGGCGTACTATGGCTACACCTTC. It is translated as CASSPSGQGAYYGYTF.

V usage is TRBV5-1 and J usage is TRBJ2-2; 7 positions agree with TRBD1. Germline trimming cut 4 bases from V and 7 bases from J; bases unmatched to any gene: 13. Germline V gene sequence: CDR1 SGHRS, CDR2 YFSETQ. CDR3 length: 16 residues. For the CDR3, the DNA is TGCGCCAGCAGCCTACGACAGGGTGAAATGAGCGGGGAGCTGTTTTTT. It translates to CASSLRQGEMSGELFF.

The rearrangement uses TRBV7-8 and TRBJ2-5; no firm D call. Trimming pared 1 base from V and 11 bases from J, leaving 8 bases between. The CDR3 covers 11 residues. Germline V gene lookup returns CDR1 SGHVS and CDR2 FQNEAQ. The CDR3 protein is CASSLERRQYF. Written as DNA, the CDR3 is TGTGCCAGCAGCTTAGAAAGGCGACAGTACTTC.

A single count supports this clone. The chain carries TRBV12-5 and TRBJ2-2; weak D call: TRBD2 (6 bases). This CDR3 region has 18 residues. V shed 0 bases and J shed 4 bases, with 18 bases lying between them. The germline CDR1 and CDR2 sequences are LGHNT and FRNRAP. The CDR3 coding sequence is TGTGCTAGTGGTTTGGTCCGATCGGGACTCGATCCCACCGGGGAGCTGTTTTTT. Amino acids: CASGLVRSGLDPTGELFF.

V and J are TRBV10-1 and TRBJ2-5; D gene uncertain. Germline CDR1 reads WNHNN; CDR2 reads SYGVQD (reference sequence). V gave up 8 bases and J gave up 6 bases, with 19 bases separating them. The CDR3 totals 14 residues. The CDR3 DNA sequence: TGCGCCAGCTCGAGGAACGGCCCGCCGAAGACCCAGTACTTC. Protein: CASSRNGPPKTQYF.

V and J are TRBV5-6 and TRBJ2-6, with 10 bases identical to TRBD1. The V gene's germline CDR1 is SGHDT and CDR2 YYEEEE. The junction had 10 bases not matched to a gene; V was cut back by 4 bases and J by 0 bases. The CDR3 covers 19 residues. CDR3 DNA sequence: TGTGCCAGCAGCCCCCTGGGGGGGGACAGGGGCTCTGGGGCCAACGTCCTGACTTTC. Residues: CASSPLGGDRGSGANVLTF.